One and the same sample provided the 16 T cell receptor beta chains below, sequenced in a study of beta chain features in type 1 diabetes (dated by TCRdb to 2016 to 2019). Libraries were constructed by the immunoSEQ multiplex PCR assay. The entire isolated RNA was reverse transcribed using the High Capacity cDNA Reverse Transcription Kit, and thus expressed TCRB transcripts were sequenced. This immuneACCESS table, as held by TCRdb, lists in-frame sequences with V and J called but not all clones. Of the missing ones, under half trace to an unresolved V gene in checked studies; the others have no known cause. Recorded for this sample are hundreds of thousands of clones; more than 9% of them occurred a single time. The top ten hold under 0.045% of the sample. Sequencing used naive CD4+ T cells from blood. The cell subset or site label of this sample denotes: true naive CD4+ T cells. These receptors all come from a woman aged 18-30 years in good health.

The chain couples TRBV6-5 to TRBJ1-2; 8 bases map to TRBD1. Germline trimming cut 2 bases from V and 4 bases from J; bases unmatched to any gene: 3. The CDR3 runs 14 residues. CDR1 is MNHEY and CDR2 is SVGAGI in the germline V gene. The DNA for the CDR3 is TGTGCCAGCAGTTACCAGGGACAGGTCTATGGCTACACCTTC. Its translation is CASSYQGQVYGYTF.

CDR3 coding DNA: TGCGCCAGCACCACCTCCGCGGCAGTTAACTATGGCTACACCTTC. Its translation: CASTTSAAVNYGYTF. J is TRBJ1-2 and V is TRBV4-1, with D uncertain. Germline-derived CDR1 and CDR2 are MGHRA and YSYEKL. The CDR3 length is 15 residues. V was pared by 7 bases and J by 1 base, with 16 bases between.

The table lists this clone with a few counts. The chain links TRBV7-8 to TRBJ1-1; possible D gene TRBD1, 5 bases. There are 13 residues in the CDR3. Germline CDR1 SGHVS, CDR2 FQNEAQ. V gave up 1 base and J gave up 10 bases, with 13 bases separating them. CDR3 bases: TGTGCCAGCAGCTTAGATCAGGTGGGGGGAGCTTTCTTT. This sequence encodes CASSLDQVGGAFF.

The chain couples TRBV27 to TRBJ2-7, with TRBD2 matching 10 bases. J was trimmed by 4 bases and V by 2 bases; bases with no gene match: 5. This CDR3 region has 15 residues. The germline V gene encodes CDR1 MNHEY and CDR2 SMNVEV (reference sequence). The CDR3 region is CASSLSGRAPYEQYF. The CDR3 nucleotides are TGTGCCAGCAGTTTAAGCGGGAGGGCACCGTACGAGCAGTACTTC.

The rearrangement uses TRBV29-1 and TRBJ2-3; 7 nucleotides match TRBD2. The CDR3 consists of 18 residues. Trimming took 7 bases from V and 3 from J; bases not matched to a gene: 22. Germline loops: CDR1 SQVTM, CDR2 ANQGSEA. The CDR3 nucleotides read TGCAGCGCGTCATACCACGCGGGAGCGGGTGAGAGGACAGATACGCAGTATTTT. As protein: CSASYHAGAGERTDTQYF.

The V and J genes are TRBV30 and TRBJ1-5; maybe TRBD1 (6 bases). Between the trimmed V and J ends, which lost 3 bases and 1 base, there was a span of 19 bases. Per germline, CDR1 GTSNPN and CDR2 SVGIG (reference sequence). The CDR3 is 17 residues long. The CDR3: CAWSTGTLTGSNQPQHF. The DNA of the CDR3 is TGTGCCTGGAGCACCGGGACACTCACGGGCAGCAATCAGCCCCAGCATTTT.

On this clone: The same CDR3 can be traced to other DNA sequences in this sample. The chain links TRBV6-5 to TRBJ2-2; TRBD2 might be the D (6 bases). This CDR3 spans 15 amino acids. Germline loops: CDR1 MNHEY, CDR2 SVGAGI. Trimming left V 3 bases short and J 1 base short, with 9 bases between. The CDR3 reads CASSYLGGNTGELFF. The DNA of the CDR3 is TGTGCCAGCAGTTATCTCGGGGGGAACACCGGGGAGCTGTTTTTT.

This clone was detected a few times. V is TRBV30 and J is TRBJ2-2; the match to TRBD2 covers 9 bases. Germline V gene sequence: CDR1 GTSNPN, CDR2 SVGIG (reference sequence). With V trimmed by 4 bases and J by 6 bases, 9 bases remained unmatched. This CDR3 is 15 amino acids long. The DNA of the CDR3 is TGTGCCTGGAAATATAGCGGGAGTAACGCCGGGGAGCTGTTTTTT. Translated, it gives CAWKYSGSNAGELFF.

This chain connects TRBV6-1 to TRBJ2-2; D is ambiguous. The V and J ends lost 8 bases and 6 bases respectively, with 19 bases between them. The CDR3 consists of 15 residues. Germline-derived CDR1 and CDR2 are MNHNS and SASEGT. In DNA, the CDR3 is TGTGCCAGCTACAACCGCAAAACGTTTGCCGGGGAGCTGTTTTTT. This sequence encodes CASYNRKTFAGELFF.

This clone was detected ten times or more. This sequence joins TRBV29-1 and TRBJ2-1, with a weak D call TRBD1 (6 bases). This CDR3 region has 13 residues. Deletions cut 4 bases from V and 2 bases from J, with 9 bases between. Germline CDR1 SQVTM, CDR2 ANQGSEA. The DNA for the CDR3 is TGCAGCGTTGCGCACAGGGCCTACAATGAGCAGTTCTTC. Its protein is CSVAHRAYNEQFF.

This chain connects TRBV19 to TRBJ1-5; tentative D call: TRBD1 (6 bases). The CDR3 extends over 13 amino acids. V was cut by 9 bases and J by 1 base, with 10 bases left in between. Germline V gene lookup returns CDR1 LNHDA and CDR2 SQIVND (reference sequence). The CDR3 here is CASPGQSNQPQHF. For the CDR3, the DNA is TGTGCCAGCCCGGGACAAAGCAATCAGCCCCAGCATTTT.

The V call is TRBV18, the J call TRBJ2-1; 7 bases fit TRBD2. CDR3 length: 16 amino acids. Trimming cost V 0 bases and J 4 bases; bases outside gene matches: 6. The V gene's germline CDR1 is KGHSH and CDR2 LQKENI. Here the CDR3 reads CASSPPALAAYNEQFF. CDR3 in DNA: TGTGCCAGCTCACCACCGGCCCTAGCGGCTTACAATGAGCAGTTCTTC. The entire variable domain, with the rest obtained from reference TRBV18 and TRBJ2-1, is as follows: NAGVMQNPRHLVRRRGQEARLRCSPMKGHSHVYWYRQLPEEGLKFMVYLQKENIIDESGMPKERFSAEFPKEGPSILRIQQVVRGDSAAYFCASSPPALAAYNEQFFGPGTRLTVL.

This clone was picked up a small number of times. This chain links TRBV30 with TRBJ2-2; D might be TRBD1 (6 bases). Deletions cut 5 bases from V and 6 bases from J, with 13 bases between. CDR3 size: 13 residues. Germline V gene lookup returns CDR1 GTSNPN and CDR2 SVGIG (reference sequence). The CDR3 sequence is CAWATGTSGELFF. The CDR3 DNA reads as TGTGCCTGGGCCACGGGGACATCCGGGGAGCTGTTTTTT.

This clone occurred a few times. The chain carries TRBV19 and TRBJ2-1; D remains ambiguous. Per the germline V gene, CDR1 is LNHDA and CDR2 is SQIVND (reference sequence). Trimming removed 4 bases from V and 0 bases from J, with 4 bases in between. The CDR3 loop spans 13 amino acids. DNA of the CDR3: TGTGCCAGTAGTAAGAGCTCCTACAATGAGCAGTTCTTC. Protein product: CASSKSSYNEQFF.

The genes are TRBV4-2 and TRBJ2-3, with D maybe TRBD1 (6 bases). V was shortened by 0 bases and J by 3 bases, with 13 bases between the two germline ends. The CDR3 runs to 16 residues. Germline values: CDR1 LGHNA, CDR2 YNFKEQ. The CDR3 DNA reads as TGTGCCAGCAGCCAAGAAGCAGGGGCCCCTACAGATACGCAGTATTTT. Residues: CASSQEAGAPTDTQYF.

This chain uses TRBV9 with TRBJ2-3; no clear D. The CDR3 is 13 amino acids. Germline V lookup: CDR1 SGDLS, CDR2 YYNGEE. Deletions cut 0 bases from V and 6 bases from J, with 8 bases between. CDR3 sequence (DNA): TGTGCCAGCAGCGTAGACCCTGCGGATACGCAGTATTTT. Amino acids: CASSVDPADTQYF.